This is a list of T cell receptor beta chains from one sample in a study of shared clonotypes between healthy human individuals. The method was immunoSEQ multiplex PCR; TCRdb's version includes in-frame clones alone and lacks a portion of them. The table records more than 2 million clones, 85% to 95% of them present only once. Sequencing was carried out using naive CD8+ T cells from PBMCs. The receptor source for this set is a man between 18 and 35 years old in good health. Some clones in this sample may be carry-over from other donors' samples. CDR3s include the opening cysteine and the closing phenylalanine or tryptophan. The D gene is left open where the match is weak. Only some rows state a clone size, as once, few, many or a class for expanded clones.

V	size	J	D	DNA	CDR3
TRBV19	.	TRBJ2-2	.	TGTGGGAGCCCAGCACCGAACACCGGGGAGCTGTTTTTT	CGSPAPNTGELFF
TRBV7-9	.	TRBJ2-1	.	TGTGCCAGCAGCCCTTACGACGGAGGGAACCTTAGCAATGAGCAGTTCTTC	CASSPYDGGNLSNEQFF
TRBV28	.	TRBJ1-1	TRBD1	TGTGCCAGCAGGGGGCACAGGGGCGGATTCACTGAAGCTTTCTTT	CASRGHRGGFTEAFF
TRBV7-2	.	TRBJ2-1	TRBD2	TGTGCCAGCAGCTCGCGACCGTCAGCGGGGAGCTCCTACAATGAGCAGTTCTTC	CASSSRPSAGSSYNEQFF
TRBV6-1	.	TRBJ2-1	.	TGTGCCAGCAGTGTCGGGATCTACAATGAGCAGTTCTTC	CASSVGIYNEQFF
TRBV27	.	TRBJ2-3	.	TGTGCCAGCAGTTTACTCGGACCCCTGAGCACAGATACGCAGTATTTT	CASSLLGPLSTDTQYF
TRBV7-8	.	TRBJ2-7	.	TGTGCCAGCGCCCCGGGCCGCTCCCCCGCCTACGAGCAGTACTTC	CASAPGRSPAYEQYF
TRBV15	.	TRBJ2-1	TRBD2	TGTGCCACCAGCAGAGAATCGACACTAGCGGGAGGGAATGAGCAGTTCTTC	CATSRESTLAGGNEQFF
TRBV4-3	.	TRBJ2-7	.	TGCGCCAGCAGCCAAGAGCCCTCGGCAGGGGAGGAGCAGTACTTC	CASSQEPSAGEEQYF
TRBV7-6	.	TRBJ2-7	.	TGTGCCAGCAGTCAGCGGGCCTCCTACGAGCAGTACTTC	CASSQRASYEQYF
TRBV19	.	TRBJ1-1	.	TGTGCCAGTAGTATTGGGAGTACCCGGACCAACACTGAAGCTTTCTTT	CASSIGSTRTNTEAFF
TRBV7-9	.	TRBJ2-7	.	TGTGCCAGCAGCTTAGTAGGGACATCCTACGAGCAGTACTTC	CASSLVGTSYEQYF
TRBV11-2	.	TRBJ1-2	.	TGTGCCAGCAGCTTAGGAGATCGGGGCCCCAGGGGAGGCTACACCTTC	CASSLGDRGPRGGYTF
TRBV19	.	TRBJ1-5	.	TGTGCCAGTAGTATAGAACGCCGGAGCAATCAGCCCCAGCATTTT	CASSIERRSNQPQHF
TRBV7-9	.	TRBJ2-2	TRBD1	TGTGCCAGCAGCTTAGCGGACAGGGCAGATGGCGGGGAGCTGTTTTTT	CASSLADRADGGELFF
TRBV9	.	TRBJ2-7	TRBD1	TGTGCCAGCAGCGTAGGACAGGGACCCTACGAGCAGTACTTC	CASSVGQGPYEQYF
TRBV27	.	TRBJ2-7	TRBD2	TGTGCCAGCAGCGACGGGACTACCTCGGCCTACGAGCAGTACTTC	CASSDGTTSAYEQYF
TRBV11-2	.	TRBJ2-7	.	TGTGCCAGCAGCTTTGTGAGGTCCTCCGAGCAGTACTTC	CASSFVRSSEQYF
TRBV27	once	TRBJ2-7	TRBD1	TGTGCCAGCAGGACGGAAGGGACAGGTTTCCCCTACGAGCAGTACTTC	CASRTEGTGFPYEQYF
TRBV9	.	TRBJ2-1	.	TGTGCCAGCAGCTTAGGGGGGCAGTCCTACAATGAGCAGTTCTTC	CASSLGGQSYNEQFF
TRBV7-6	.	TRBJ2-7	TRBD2	TGTGCCAGCAGCTACGCAGCGGGATACACCTACGAGCAGTACTTC	CASSYAAGYTYEQYF
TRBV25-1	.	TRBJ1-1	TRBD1	TGTGCCAGCAGCGACAAATTAGGGGGCACGGGAACTGAAGCTTTCTTT	CASSDKLGGTGTEAFF
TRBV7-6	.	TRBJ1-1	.	TGTGCCAGCAGCTTAGGAGGGGCGAACACTGAAGCTTTCTTT	CASSLGGANTEAFF
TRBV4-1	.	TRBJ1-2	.	TGCGCCAGCAGCCACCTTAGGGGGGTAAATGGCTACACCTTC	CASSHLRGVNGYTF
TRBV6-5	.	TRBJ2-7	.	TGTGCCAGCAGATCGCTAGTGGACGAGCAGTACTTC	CASRSLVDEQYF
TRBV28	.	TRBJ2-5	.	TGTGCCAGCAGTTTATGGTCGGGGAGTGAAGAGACCCAGTACTTC	CASSLWSGSEETQYF
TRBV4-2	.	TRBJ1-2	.	TGTGCCAGCAGCCAAGGGGAGGGACCCAACTATGGCTACACCTTC	CASSQGEGPNYGYTF
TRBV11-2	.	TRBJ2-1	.	TGTGCCAGCAACCCAGGATCCAATGAGCAGTTCTTC	CASNPGSNEQFF
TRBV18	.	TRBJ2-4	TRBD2	TGTGCCAGCGCCTCGGGACTAGCGGGAGGGCCGGCCAAAAACATTCAGTACTTC	CASASGLAGGPAKNIQYF
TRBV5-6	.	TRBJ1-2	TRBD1	TGTGCCAGCAGCACAGGGACAGGGTATGGCTACACCTTC	CASSTGTGYGYTF
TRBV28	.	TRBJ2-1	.	TGTGCCAGCAGTTTATCTCCAGGGTACTACAATGAGCAGTTCTTC	CASSLSPGYYNEQFF
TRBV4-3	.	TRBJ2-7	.	TGCGCCAGCAGCCAAGGACAGAATTACGAGCAGTACTTC	CASSQGQNYEQYF
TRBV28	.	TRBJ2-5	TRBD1	TGTGCCAGCAGTAGGACAGGGCAAGAGACCCAGTACTTC	CASSRTGQETQYF
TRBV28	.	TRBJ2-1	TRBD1	TGTGCCAGCACTCCCGGGACAGATTACAATGAGCAGTTCTTC	CASTPGTDYNEQFF
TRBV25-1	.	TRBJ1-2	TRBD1	TGTGCCAGCAGTGACGGGACAGGGTATGGCTACACCTTC	CASSDGTGYGYTF
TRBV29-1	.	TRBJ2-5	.	TGCAGCGTTGAAGATCTAATCGGGGTGGCGGGAGAGACCCAGTACTTC	CSVEDLIGVAGETQYF
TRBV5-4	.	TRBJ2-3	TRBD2	TGTGCCAGCAGCAGCGGGGGGTACACAGATACGCAGTATTTT	CASSSGGYTDTQYF
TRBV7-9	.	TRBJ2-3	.	TGTGCCAGCAGCTTAGTAGGGGCCGATACGCAGTATTTT	CASSLVGADTQYF
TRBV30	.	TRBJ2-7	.	TGTGCCTGGGACCCAGGGGATTACGTCGAGCAGTACTTC	CAWDPGDYVEQYF
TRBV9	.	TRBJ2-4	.	TGTGCCAGCAGCGTAGGGAGGGGCGAAAACATTCAGTACTTC	CASSVGRGENIQYF
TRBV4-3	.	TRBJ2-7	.	TGCGCCAGCAGCCAAGACGACGGGTGGGGTTCCTACGAGCAGTACTTC	CASSQDDGWGSYEQYF
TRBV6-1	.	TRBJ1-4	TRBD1	TGTGCCAGCAGTGAACTGACAGGGAGGGCAGAAAAACTGTTTTTT	CASSELTGRAEKLFF
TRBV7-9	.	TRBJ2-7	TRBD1	TGTGCCAGCAGCGGGGACAGGGGGCAAGTCGAGCAGTACTTC	CASSGDRGQVEQYF
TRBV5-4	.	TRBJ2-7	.	TGTGCCAGCAGGGGGTCGGAAGGAGCCGAGCAGTACTTC	CASRGSEGAEQYF
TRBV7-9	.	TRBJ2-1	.	TGTGCCAGCAGCTCCATGAATGAGCAGTTCTTC	CASSSMNEQFF
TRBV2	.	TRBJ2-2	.	TGTGCCAGCAGTGCAGGGCAAGGTCGCACCGGGGAGCTGTTTTTT	CASSAGQGRTGELFF
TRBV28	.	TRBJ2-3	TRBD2	TGTGCCAGCAGTTTTCACGGGCTAGCGGCTGGCACAGATACGCAGTATTTT	CASSFHGLAAGTDTQYF
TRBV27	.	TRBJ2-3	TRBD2	TGTGCCAGCAGTCCCGTTGGGACTAGCGGGACAGATACGCAGTATTTT	CASSPVGTSGTDTQYF
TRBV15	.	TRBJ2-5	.	TGTGCCACCAGCAGGGAAAAGGCTAATTTGTACGTTGAGGCGTGGGGAAGTGAGACCCAGTACTTC	CATSREKANLYVEAWGSETQYF
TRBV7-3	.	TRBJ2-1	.	TGTGCCAGCAGCTTAAGGGACAAGGACAATGAGCAGTTCTTC	CASSLRDKDNEQFF
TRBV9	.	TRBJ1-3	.	TGTGCCAGCAGCCCCAGGGGCCCTGGAAACACCATATATTTT	CASSPRGPGNTIYF
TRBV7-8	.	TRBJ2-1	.	TGTGCCAGCAGCTTAGGGTACAATGAGCAGTTCTTC	CASSLGYNEQFF
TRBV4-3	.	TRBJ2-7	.	TGCGCCAGCAGCCCCTCTGGGCGCTCCTACGAGCAGTACTTC	CASSPSGRSYEQYF
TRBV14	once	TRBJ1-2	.	TGTGCCAGCAGCCAGGATCCCCCTAACAGATCTCACTATGGCTACACCTTC	CASSQDPPNRSHYGYTF
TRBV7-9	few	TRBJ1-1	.	TGTGCCAGCAGCTTAGTGGATCTATGGGGCACTGAAGCTTTCTTT	CASSLVDLWGTEAFF
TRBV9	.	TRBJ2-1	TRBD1	TGTGCCAGCAGCGTAGCTTCCGGTACAGGGGCGAACAATGAGCAGTTCTTC	CASSVASGTGANNEQFF
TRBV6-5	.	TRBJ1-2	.	TGTGCCAGCAGTTATTTTGAGGGGACGGATGGCTACACCTTC	CASSYFEGTDGYTF
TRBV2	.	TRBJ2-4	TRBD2	TGTGCCAGCAGCGACTTAGCGGGAGCTGCCAAAAACATTCAGTACTTC	CASSDLAGAAKNIQYF
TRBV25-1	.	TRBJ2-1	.	TGTGCCAGCAGTCTTAGCGCGGGGAATGAGCAGTTCTTC	CASSLSAGNEQFF